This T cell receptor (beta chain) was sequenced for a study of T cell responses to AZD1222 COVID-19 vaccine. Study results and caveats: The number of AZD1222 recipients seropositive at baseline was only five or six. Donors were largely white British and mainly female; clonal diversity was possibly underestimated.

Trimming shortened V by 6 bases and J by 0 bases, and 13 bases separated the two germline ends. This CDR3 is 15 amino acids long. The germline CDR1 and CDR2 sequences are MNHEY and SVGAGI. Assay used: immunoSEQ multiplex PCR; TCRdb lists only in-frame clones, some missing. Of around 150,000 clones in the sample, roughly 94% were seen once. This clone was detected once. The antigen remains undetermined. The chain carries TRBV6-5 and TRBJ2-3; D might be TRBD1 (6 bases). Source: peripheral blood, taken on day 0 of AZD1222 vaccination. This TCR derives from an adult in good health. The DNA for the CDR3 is TGTGCCAGCAGGCCCAGGGGCTCTAGCACAGATACGCAGTATTTT. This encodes CASRPRGSSTDTQYF.